The clone carrying this T cell receptor (beta chain) was counted a few times. This sample stems from a study of control samples from healthy donors and cancer patients. Sequencing was performed with immunoSEQ multiplex PCR; in TCRdb, only in-frame clones are kept and a portion is missing. The sample has some 49,000 clones; 65% to 90% are singletons. The sample comprised PBMCs. This receptor was obtained from a woman aged 45-65 years with lung cancer.

The CDR3 spells CATSRTGPEQYF. The CDR3 DNA is TGTGCCACCAGCAGGACAGGGCCCGAGCAGTACTTC. The rearrangement uses TRBV15 and TRBJ2-7; 7 nucleotides align to TRBD1. The V segment lost 3 bases and the J segment 6 bases; nucleotides outside the gene matches: 2. CDR1 and CDR2 from the germline V gene are LNHNV and YYDKDF (reference sequence). The length of the CDR3 is 12 residues.